This TCR beta chain was found in a study of T cells in localized non-small cell lung cancer. CDR1 GTSNPN and CDR2 SVGIG come from the germline V gene (reference sequence). Trimming removed 6 bases from V and 0 bases from J, with 8 bases in between. The CDR3 sequence is 13 residues long. The data were produced by immunoSEQ multiplex PCR, yet TCRdb's version contains in-frame clones alone and is incomplete. The sample carries roughly 48,000 clones, 60% to 85% recorded once. The sequences come from peripheral blood, collected before any cancer treatment. V usage is TRBV30 and J usage is TRBJ1-4; D is unresolved. The receptor comes from a man aged 35 to 69 with stage I squamous cell lung carcinoma. The CDR3 loop reads CACYSATNEKLFF. As DNA, the CDR3 is TGTGCCTGCTACAGTGCAACTAATGAAAAACTGTTTTTT.